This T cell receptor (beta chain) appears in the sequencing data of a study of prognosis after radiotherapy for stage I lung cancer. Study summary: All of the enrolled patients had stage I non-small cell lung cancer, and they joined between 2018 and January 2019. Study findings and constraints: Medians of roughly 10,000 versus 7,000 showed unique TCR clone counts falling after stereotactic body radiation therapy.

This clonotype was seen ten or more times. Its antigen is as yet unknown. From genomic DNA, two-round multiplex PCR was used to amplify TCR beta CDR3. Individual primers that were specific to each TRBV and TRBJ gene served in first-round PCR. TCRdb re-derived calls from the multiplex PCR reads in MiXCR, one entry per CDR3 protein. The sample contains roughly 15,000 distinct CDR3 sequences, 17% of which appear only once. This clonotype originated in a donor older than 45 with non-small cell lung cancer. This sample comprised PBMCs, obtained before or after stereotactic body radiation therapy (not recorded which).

This CDR3 reads CASKPPGQGKGAGGYTF. CDR3 DNA sequence: TGTGCCAGCAAACCTCCGGGACAGGGAAAGGGGGCTGGAGGCTACACCTTC. The V call is TRBV28, the J call TRBJ1-2; 9 positions agree with TRBD1. The CDR3 is 17 amino acids. Germline V gene data show CDR1 as MDHEN and CDR2 as SYDVKM. J was trimmed by 8 bases and V by 7 bases; bases with no gene match: 20.